Following are 5 T cell receptor beta chains from one sample sequenced in a study of blood T cell repertoires in COVID-19 (dated by TCRdb to the early 2020s). The receptor library was made with the immunoSEQ multiplex PCR assay. In TCRdb, the immuneACCESS table is reduced to in-frame sequences with V and J assigned. These tables do not hold every clone; where another copy was compared, an unresolved V gene accounts for under half, and the others remain unexplained. Across this sample there are under 45,000 clones, with over 80% seen only once. Over 13% of the sample goes to the ten largest clones. The sample taken for sequencing was peripheral blood. The source of these receptors is a human donor in a cohort sampled during active COVID-19.

The genes are TRBV18 and TRBJ2-7; TRBD1 aligns across 7 bases. V was pared by 6 bases and J by 3 bases, with 11 bases of the junction left unmatched. The CDR3 length is 15 residues. From germline, CDR1 is KGHSH and CDR2 LQKENI. The CDR3 bases are TGTGCCAGCTCCCTGGGACAGCAGGAAGGCTACGAGCAGTACTTC. It specifies CASSLGQQEGYEQYF.

This rearrangement joins TRBV19 to TRBJ1-2; 7 positions agree with TRBD1. The CDR3 covers 14 residues. The V gene's germline CDR1 is LNHDA and CDR2 SQIVND (reference sequence). With 0 bases clipped from V and 8 bases from J, the junction kept 6 bases outside the gene matches. CDR3 sequence (DNA): TGTGCCAGTAGTATAGAAGACAGGGTTCGAGGCTACACCTTC. Residues: CASSIEDRVRGYTF.

The gene calls are TRBV7-3 and TRBJ2-1; maybe TRBD2 (5 bases). Germline lookup yields CDR1 SGHTA and CDR2 FQGTGA. This CDR3 comprises 13 residues. V lost 5 bases and J 3 bases, leaving 8 bases between the germline ends. The CDR3 nucleotides are TGTGCCAGCAGCCTCGACTACTACAATGAGCAGTTCTTC. Amino acid sequence: CASSLDYYNEQFF.

This sequence joins TRBV3-1 (or the pseudogene TRBV3-2) and TRBJ1-1, with TRBD1 as a possible D gene (6 bases). Germline V CDR1 and CDR2: LGHDT, YNNKEL (reference sequence). The CDR3 has 14 amino acids. V dropped 4 bases and J dropped 1 base, with 10 bases sitting between them. The CDR3 loop is CASSLGQANTEAFF. The CDR3 DNA follows: TGTGCCAGCAGCCTGGGACAAGCGAACACTGAAGCTTTCTTT.

J is TRBJ2-7 and V is TRBV6-5; TRBD2 agrees at 7 bases. Germline loops: CDR1 MNHEY, CDR2 SVGAGI. V shed 6 bases, J shed 0 bases, and the junction held 5 bases outside the gene matches. The CDR3 has 14 amino acids. The CDR3 loop is CASRSREDSYEQYF. DNA of the CDR3: TGTGCCAGCAGGTCCCGGGAGGACTCCTACGAGCAGTACTTC.